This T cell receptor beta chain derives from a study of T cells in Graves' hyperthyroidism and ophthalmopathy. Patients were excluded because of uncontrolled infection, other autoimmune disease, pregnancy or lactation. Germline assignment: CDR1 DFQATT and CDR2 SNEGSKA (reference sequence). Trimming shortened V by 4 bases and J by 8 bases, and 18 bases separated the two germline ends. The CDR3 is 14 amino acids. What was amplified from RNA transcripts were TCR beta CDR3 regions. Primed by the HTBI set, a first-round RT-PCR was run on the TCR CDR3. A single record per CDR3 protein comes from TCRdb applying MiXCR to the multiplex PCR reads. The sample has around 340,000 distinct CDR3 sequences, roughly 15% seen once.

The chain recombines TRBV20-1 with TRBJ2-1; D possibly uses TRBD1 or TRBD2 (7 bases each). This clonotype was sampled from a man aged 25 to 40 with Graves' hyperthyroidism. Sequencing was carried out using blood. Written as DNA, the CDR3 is TGCAGTGCTACACCAGGGGGGGGGGGGGATGAGCAGTTCTTC. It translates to CSATPGGGGDEQFF.